A selection of T cell receptor beta chains follows, all from one sample in a study of Tregs in tolerant kidney transplant recipients. TCRdb's table, derived via immunoSEQ multiplex PCR, lists solely in-frame clones and lacks some. Among approximately 90,000 clones listed, over 85% were seen once. The sample consisted of CD4+ T cells from blood (PBMCs), taken 12 months after the transplant. All receptors derive from a human patient who received a combined kidney and bone marrow transplant. The graft donor may have contributed some T cells. The CDR3 runs from the conserved cysteine through the conserved F or W. Each record gives: D gene, J gene, V gene, clone size, CDR3 protein, CDR3 DNA. A D gene is named only where the DNA matches it firmly. Not all rows give a size; the values are once, few, many and, for expanded clones, a class.

. TRBJ2-7 TRBV18 . CASSPTSAGYEQYF TGTGCCAGCTCACCTACGTCCGCGGGCTACGAGCAGTACTTC
. TRBJ1-6 TRBV5-6 . CASSLTVYNSPLHF TGTGCCAGCAGCCTGACAGTCTATAATTCCCCCCTCCACTTT
TRBD1 TRBJ2-2 TRBV7-3 . CASSLGQGGNTGELFF TGTGCCAGCAGCTTGGGACAGGGGGGGAACACCGGGGAGCTGTTTTTT
TRBD2 TRBJ2-5 TRBV25-1 . CASSETSGEQETQYF TGTGCCAGCAGTGAGACTAGCGGGGAGCAAGAGACCCAGTACTTC
. TRBJ2-3 TRBV29-1 . CSVEGLSGAPYTQYF TGCAGCGTTGAAGGTCTCTCGGGAGCGCCCTATACGCAGTATTTT
. TRBJ2-3 TRBV2 . CAREEQGIGDTQYF TGTGCCAGGGAAGAGCAGGGGATTGGAGATACGCAGTATTTT
TRBD1 TRBJ2-5 TRBV5-1 . CASRGDSQETQYF TGCGCCAGCAGAGGGGACAGCCAAGAGACCCAGTACTTC
. TRBJ2-1 TRBV11-2 . CASSLARGQGNNEQFF TGTGCCAGCAGCTTAGCACGGGGACAAGGAAACAATGAGCAGTTCTTC
. TRBJ2-5 TRBV9 few CASSVDGYQETQYF TGTGCCAGCAGTGTAGACGGGTACCAAGAGACCCAGTACTTC
. TRBJ2-3 TRBV5-4 . CASSLAVTSTDTQYF TGTGCCAGCAGCTTGGCGGTAACTAGCACAGATACGCAGTATTTT
TRBD2 TRBJ2-5 TRBV14 . CASSQSRGGRETQYF TGTGCCAGCAGCCAATCCCGGGGGGGGCGAGAGACCCAGTACTTC
. TRBJ2-1 TRBV19 . CASSIDGQVYNEQFF TGTGCCAGTAGTATAGATGGGCAGGTCTACAATGAGCAGTTCTTC
TRBD1 TRBJ1-1 TRBV29-1 . CSMNRGGTEAFF TGCAGCATGAACAGGGGGGGCACTGAAGCTTTCTTT
. TRBJ2-3 TRBV7-2 . CASSLQGPADTQYF TGTGCCAGCAGTCTACAGGGTCCCGCAGATACGCAGTATTTT
TRBD2 TRBJ2-1 TRBV9 . CASSVGTSGFDEQFF TGTGCCAGCAGCGTTGGGACTAGCGGGTTCGATGAGCAGTTCTTC
. TRBJ2-4 TRBV4-3 . CASSQDPLSGVHIQYF TGCGCCAGCAGCCAAGACCCGTTATCGGGGGTTCACATTCAGTACTTC
. TRBJ1-2 TRBV7-8 . CASSLGYYRGGYGYTF TGTGCCAGCAGCTTAGGTTACTATAGGGGTGGCTATGGCTACACCTTC
TRBD1 TRBJ1-4 TRBV5-1 . CASSLTGTGGSTNEKLFF TGCGCCAGCAGCTTAACCGGGACAGGGGGGTCAACTAATGAAAAACTGTTTTTT
TRBD2 TRBJ2-1 TRBV10-3 . CAITGGAYNEQFF TGTGCCATCACCGGGGGGGCCTACAATGAGCAGTTCTTC
. TRBJ2-6 TRBV5-5 . CASSFTQGSGANVLTF TGTGCCAGCAGCTTCACCCAGGGCTCTGGGGCCAACGTCCTGACTTTC
TRBD1 TRBJ2-5 TRBV7-3 once CASSLTGQGYHQETQYF TGTGCCAGCAGCTTAACGGGACAGGGTTACCACCAAGAGACCCAGTACTTC
TRBD2 TRBJ2-5 TRBV9 . CASSTSGSGQETQYF TGTGCCAGCAGCACTAGCGGGAGTGGCCAAGAGACCCAGTACTTC
TRBD2 TRBJ2-5 TRBV7-8 . CASSDGTSGFKTQYF TGTGCCAGCAGCGACGGGACTAGCGGGTTTAAGACCCAGTACTTC
. TRBJ1-5 TRBV28 few CASSFSTDRLNQPQHF TGTGCCAGCAGTTTCAGTACGGACAGACTCAATCAGCCCCAGCATTTT
. TRBJ2-1 TRBV27 . CASRGPTLGQFF TGTGCCAGCAGGGGCCCCACGTTGGGGCAGTTCTTC
TRBD1 TRBJ2-3 TRBV11-3 . CASSFSGTGGYTDTQYF TGTGCCAGCAGCTTCTCCGGCACAGGGGGATACACAGATACGCAGTATTTT
. TRBJ1-3 TRBV7-2 . CASSLISGQNSGNTIYF TGTGCCAGCAGCTTAATATCTGGGCAGAACTCTGGAAACACCATATATTTT
TRBD2 TRBJ2-7 TRBV7-2 few CASSLSGEVYEQYF TGTGCCAGCAGCCTTAGCGGGGAAGTCTACGAGCAGTACTTC
TRBD1 TRBJ2-3 TRBV29-1 . CSVGGTATTQYF TGCAGCGTTGGTGGGACAGCGACAACGCAGTATTTT
TRBD1 TRBJ2-2 TRBV6-5 . CASRPPGQATGELFF TGTGCCAGCAGACCTCCGGGACAGGCGACCGGGGAGCTGTTTTTT
. TRBJ2-7 TRBV5-1 . CASSKVTMDEQYF TGCGCCAGCAGCAAGGTAACTATGGACGAGCAGTACTTC
. TRBJ1-2 TRBV30 . CAWSQRGGVGYGYTF TGTGCCTGGAGCCAAAGGGGGGGTGTGGGCTATGGCTACACCTTC
. TRBJ1-2 TRBV27 . CASSSSRPSQGNYGYTF TGTGCCAGCAGTTCTTCCCGCCCATCACAGGGTAACTATGGCTACACCTTC
. TRBJ1-5 TRBV5-1 . CASSLDRNQPQHF TGCGCCAGCAGCTTGGATAGAAATCAGCCCCAGCATTTT
TRBD1 TRBJ1-5 TRBV18 . CASSPRPGTGSSDQPQHF TGTGCCAGCTCACCACGGCCCGGGACAGGGAGTTCCGATCAGCCCCAGCATTTT
TRBD1 TRBJ2-7 TRBV6-5 . CASSHRDRVAEQYF TGTGCCAGCAGTCACCGGGACAGGGTAGCCGAGCAGTACTTC
. TRBJ1-3 TRBV5-6 . CASSLEGLSGNTIYF TGTGCCAGCAGCTTGGAGGGACTCTCTGGAAACACCATATATTTT
TRBD1 TRBJ2-5 TRBV28 . CASSSRGTGRQETQYF TGTGCCAGCAGTTCCAGAGGGACAGGGAGACAAGAGACCCAGTACTTC
. TRBJ1-2 TRBV6-5 few CASSVQNYGYTF TGTGCCAGCAGTGTGCAGAACTATGGCTACACCTTC
. TRBJ2-7 TRBV7-2 . CASSLVGDTAYEQYF TGTGCCAGCAGCTTAGTGGGGGACACGGCCTACGAGCAGTACTTC
. TRBJ1-2 TRBV15 . CATSKGGVNYGYTF TGTGCCACCAGCAAAGGAGGGGTGAACTATGGCTACACCTTC
. TRBJ2-5 TRBV4-2 . CASSFSGEQYF TGTGCCAGCAGCTTTAGCGGAGAGCAGTACTTC
. TRBJ1-1 TRBV9 . CASSVGGDTEAFF TGTGCCAGCAGCGTGGGGGGAGACACTGAAGCTTTCTTT
TRBD1 TRBJ1-5 TRBV2 . CASRRQGASHQPQHF TGTGCCAGCAGGAGACAGGGGGCTTCCCATCAGCCCCAGCATTTT
. TRBJ2-1 TRBV2 . CASSEDRGYVDEQFF TGTGCCAGCAGTGAAGACCGCGGGTACGTGGATGAGCAGTTCTTC
TRBD2 TRBJ2-3 TRBV7-2 . CASSSRTSGGLPSGTQYF TGTGCCAGCAGCTCCCGGACTAGCGGGGGGCTCCCTTCGGGTACGCAGTATTTT
TRBD1 TRBJ1-2 TRBV7-9 . CASSWPGQGYGYTF TGTGCCAGCAGCTGGCCGGGACAGGGGTATGGCTACACCTTC
. TRBJ1-6 TRBV19 . CASSRASGSPLHF TGTGCCAGTAGTCGTGCCTCGGGTTCACCCCTCCACTTT
. TRBJ1-1 TRBV29-1 . CSVDPRVNTEAFF TGCAGCGTTGACCCCAGGGTGAACACTGAAGCTTTCTTT
TRBD1 TRBJ2-1 TRBV7-2 . CASRGTGGVNEQFF TGTGCCAGCCGTGGGACAGGGGGCGTGAATGAGCAGTTCTTC
. TRBJ1-4 TRBV5-1 . CASSLGRRNEKLFF TGCGCCAGCAGCTTGGGACGGAGGAATGAAAAACTGTTTTTT
TRBD2 TRBJ2-1 TRBV7-2 . CASSFLAGGQGEQFF TGTGCCAGCAGCTTCCTAGCGGGGGGGCAGGGTGAGCAGTTCTTC
TRBD1 TRBJ2-2 TRBV5-1 . CASSLGQGTNTGELFF TGCGCCAGCAGCTTGGGACAGGGGACGAACACCGGGGAGCTGTTTTTT
TRBD1 TRBJ2-5 TRBV5-1 . CASHPPATGQETQYF TGCGCCAGTCACCCACCGGCGACAGGGCAAGAGACCCAGTACTTC
. TRBJ2-1 TRBV7-3 once CASSPPLAGRLHNEQFF TGTGCCAGCAGCCCCCCTTTGGCGGGCCGGCTACACAATGAGCAGTTCTTC
TRBD2 TRBJ2-5 TRBV7-9 . CASSRLVAGGTQYF TGTGCCAGCAGCCGGTTGGTAGCGGGGGGGACCCAGTACTTC
TRBD2 TRBJ2-1 TRBV6-5 . CASSYSGLAGGFEQFF TGTGCCAGCAGTTACTCGGGACTAGCGGGAGGGTTTGAGCAGTTCTTC